The entry below describes one T cell receptor beta chain. The sample originates from a study of blood T cell repertoires in COVID-19. Study as a whole: The study drew acute and convalescent COVID-19 samples from the United States, Italy and Spain.

CDR1 is SQVTM and CDR2 is ANQGSEA in the germline V gene. Between the trimmed V and J ends, which lost 0 bases and 3 bases, there was a span of 9 bases. CDR3 length: 14 amino acids. Repertoires were generated with immunoSEQ multiplex PCR, while TCRdb's copy carries only in-frame clones and drops some. The sample has about 61,000 clones; 91% are singletons. This clonotype was obtained from a human donor in a cohort sampled during active COVID-19. Sequenced: peripheral blood. The gene calls are TRBV29-1 and TRBJ2-1; tentative D call: TRBD2 (5 bases). CDR3: CSVEEADYYNEQFF. DNA of the CDR3: TGCAGCGTTGAAGAGGCCGACTACTACAATGAGCAGTTCTTC.